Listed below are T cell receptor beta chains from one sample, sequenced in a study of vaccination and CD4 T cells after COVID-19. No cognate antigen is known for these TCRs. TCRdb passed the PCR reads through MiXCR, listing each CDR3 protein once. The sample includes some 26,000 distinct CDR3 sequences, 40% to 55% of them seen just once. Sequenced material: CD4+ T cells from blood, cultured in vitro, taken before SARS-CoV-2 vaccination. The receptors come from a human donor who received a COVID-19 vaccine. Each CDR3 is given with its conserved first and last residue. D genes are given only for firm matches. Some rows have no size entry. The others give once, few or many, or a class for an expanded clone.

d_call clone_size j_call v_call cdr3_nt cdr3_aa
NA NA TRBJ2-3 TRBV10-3 TGTGCCATCAGTGAGGGGGTGGGGGGCACAGATACGCAGTATTTT CAISEGVGGTDTQYF
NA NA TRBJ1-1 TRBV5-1 TGCGCCAGCAGCGGGGGGCTTATCCCCCGGGACCGGGAGGTCACTGAAGCTTTCTTT CASSGGLIPRDREVTEAFF
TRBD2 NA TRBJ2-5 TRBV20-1 TGCAGTGCCACAAAGGGGACTAGCGGGGGGGCGGGAAAGACCCAGTACTTC CSATKGTSGGAGKTQYF
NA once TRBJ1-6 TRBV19 TGTGCCAGTAGTACGGACAGCTTTAATTCACCCCTCCACTTT CASSTDSFNSPLHF
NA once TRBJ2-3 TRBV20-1 TGCAGTGCTAGACCACACGCCTTTAGCACAGATACGCAGTATTTT CSARPHAFSTDTQYF
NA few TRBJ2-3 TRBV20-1 TGCAGTGCCACACCCCGGGACAACCGAGCCCCCGCTAACACAGATACGCAGTATTTT CSATPRDNRAPANTDTQYF
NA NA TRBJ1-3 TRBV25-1 TGTGCCAGCAGAGGGACGGCGCGAAACACCATATATTTT CASRGTARNTIYF
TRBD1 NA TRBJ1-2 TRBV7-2 TGTGCCAGCAGCTTGAGACTTACAGGGGGCGCGGGCTATGGCTACACCTTC CASSLRLTGGAGYGYTF
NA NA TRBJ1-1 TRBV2 TGTGCCAGCAGTGTGAGCAGGGGCAACACTGAAGCTTTCTTT CASSVSRGNTEAFF
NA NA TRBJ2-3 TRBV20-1 TGCAGTGCTAGCCCGGGGGGACACACAGATACGCAGTATTTT CSASPGGHTDTQYF
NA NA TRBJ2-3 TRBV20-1 TGCAGTGCTAGGGTTCTAGATACGCAGTATTTT CSARVLDTQYF
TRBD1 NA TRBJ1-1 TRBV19 TGTGCCAGTAGTATCGACAGGGGGACTGAAGCTTTCTTT CASSIDRGTEAFF
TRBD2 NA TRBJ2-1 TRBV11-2 TGTGCCAGCAGCAGAAATAGCGGGGGGACCTACAATGAGCAGTTCTTC CASSRNSGGTYNEQFF
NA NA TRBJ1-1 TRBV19 TGTGCCAGTAGTAGCTACCCGGGCACTGAAGCTTTCTTT CASSSYPGTEAFF
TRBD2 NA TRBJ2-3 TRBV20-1 TGCAGTGCTACCAGCGGGGGGACCCAAGGTACGCAGTATTTT CSATSGGTQGTQYF
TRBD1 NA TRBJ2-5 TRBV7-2 TGTGCCAGCAGCTTAGCTTCCTACAGGGGAGAGACCCAGTACTTC CASSLASYRGETQYF
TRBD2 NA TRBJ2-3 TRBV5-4 TGTGCCAGCAGCTCAAAGGGGCGGGGGGTGGCAGATACGCAGTATTTT CASSSKGRGVADTQYF
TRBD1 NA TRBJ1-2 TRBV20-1 TGCAGTGCTAGAGATGGGTGGGGACAGGAGTCTAACTATGGCTACACCTTC CSARDGWGQESNYGYTF
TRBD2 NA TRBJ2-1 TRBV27 TGTGCCAGCAGTCTTGGACTAGCGTCGATCTCCTACAATGAGCAGTTCTTC CASSLGLASISYNEQFF
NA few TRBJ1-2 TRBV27 TGTGCCAGCAGATTAAGGGCAGAAGGCTATGGCTACACCTTC CASRLRAEGYGYTF
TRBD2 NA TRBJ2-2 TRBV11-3 TGTGCCAGCAGCTTAGGGGCGGGAGCGAACACCGGGGAGCTGTTTTTT CASSLGAGANTGELFF
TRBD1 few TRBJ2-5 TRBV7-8 TGTGCCAGCAGCTTAGAGACGGTGGACAGGGGGAAGGGGAAAGAGACCCAGTACTTC CASSLETVDRGKGKETQYF
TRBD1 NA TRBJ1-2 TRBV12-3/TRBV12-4 TGTGCCAGCAGACGTACAGGGGGCGATGGCTACACCTTC CASRRTGGDGYTF
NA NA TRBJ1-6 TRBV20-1 TGCAGTGCGCCCCTGGGCGGGCAGACGAATTCACCCCTCCACTTT CSAPLGGQTNSPLHF
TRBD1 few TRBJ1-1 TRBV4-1 TGCGCCAGCAGCGGGCGGACAGGTAAGAACACTGAAGCTTTCTTT CASSGRTGKNTEAFF
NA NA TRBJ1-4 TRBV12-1 TGTGCCAGCAGCCACAGGGGCTTCGGCGAAAAACTGTTTTTT CASSHRGFGEKLFF
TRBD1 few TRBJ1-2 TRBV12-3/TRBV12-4 TGTGCCAGCAGTTCGGGACAGGGATACTATGGCTACACCTTC CASSSGQGYYGYTF
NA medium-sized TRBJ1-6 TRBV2 TGTGCCAGCAGTGAACCTTCACCCCTCCACTTT CASSEPSPLHF
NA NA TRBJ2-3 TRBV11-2 TGTGCCAGCAGCTGGGGGAGCGGAAGCACAGATACGCAGTATTTT CASSWGSGSTDTQYF
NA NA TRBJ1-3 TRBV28 TGTGCCAGCAGCCCCCAGGAAGGGTACGGAAACACCATATATTTT CASSPQEGYGNTIYF
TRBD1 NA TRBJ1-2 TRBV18 TGTGCCAGCTCCCGAGAGACAGGGGGCTTAAGTGGCTACACCTTC CASSRETGGLSGYTF
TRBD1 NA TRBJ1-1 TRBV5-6 TGTGCCAGCAGCTCAAGAGGGGGGACAGGGGGCTTGGCTTTCTTT CASSSRGGTGGLAFF
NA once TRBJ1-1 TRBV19 TGTGCCAGTAGTGTGGACAGAGAGAACACTGAAGCTTTCTTT CASSVDRENTEAFF
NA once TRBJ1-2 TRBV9 TGTGCCAGCAACAAGGACCTCCTGAATGGCTACACCTTC CASNKDLLNGYTF
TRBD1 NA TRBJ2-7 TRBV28 TGTGCCAGCAGATATGACAGGGGGCAGTACGAGCAGTACTTC CASRYDRGQYEQYF
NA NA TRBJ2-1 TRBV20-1 TGCAGTGCTAGTCTGGGCAATGAGCAGTTCTTC CSASLGNEQFF
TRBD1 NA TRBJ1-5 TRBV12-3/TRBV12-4 TGTGCCAGCGTTCGGACAGGGGGTAATCAGCCCCAGCATTTT CASVRTGGNQPQHF
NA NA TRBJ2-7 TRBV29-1 TGCAGCGAACGCGGGGAAGAGATCTACGAGCAGTACTTC CSERGEEIYEQYF
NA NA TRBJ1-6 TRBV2 TGTGCCAGCAGTGTTCAGGCTACACCCCTCCACTTT CASSVQATPLHF
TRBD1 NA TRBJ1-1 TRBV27 TGTGCCAGCATCCCACGACAGGGCGAAGCTTTCTTT CASIPRQGEAFF
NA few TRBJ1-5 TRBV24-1 TGTGCCACCATCTCTTGGGGGAGCAATCAGCCCCAGCATTTT CATISWGSNQPQHF
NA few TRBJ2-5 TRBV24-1 TGTGCCACCAGTGATTGGGGCAGGGACCCCACCCAGTACTTC CATSDWGRDPTQYF
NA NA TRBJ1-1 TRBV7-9 TGTGCCAGCATCTACCCTTCCGGTCAGGGCATGAACACTGAAGCTTTCTTT CASIYPSGQGMNTEAFF
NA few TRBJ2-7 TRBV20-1 TGCAGTGCTAGGGACAGCTCCTACGAGCAGTACTTC CSARDSSYEQYF
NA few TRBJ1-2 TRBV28 TGTGCTAGCAGGTCACAGGGTCGGGGCTACACCTTC CASRSQGRGYTF
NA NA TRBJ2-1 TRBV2 TGTGCCAGCAGTGATGGGCGGTCAAGTTACAATGAGCAGTTCTTC CASSDGRSSYNEQFF
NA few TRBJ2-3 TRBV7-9 TGTGCCAGCAGCTTAGCCAGTCGGACTCCGTATTTT CASSLASRTPYF
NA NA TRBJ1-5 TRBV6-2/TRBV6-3 TGTGCCAGCATCGACGCGGCAGCCTACAATCAGCCCCAGCATTTT CASIDAAAYNQPQHF
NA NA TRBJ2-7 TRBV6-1 TGTGCCAGCAGTCCGTCGTCGCGATACGAGCAGTACTTC CASSPSSRYEQYF
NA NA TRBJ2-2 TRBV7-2 TGTGCCAGCAGCTTAGACTTTGGGGCCGGGGAGCTGTTTTTT CASSLDFGAGELFF
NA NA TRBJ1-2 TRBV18 TGTGCCAGCTCACTGACTCATCCACCCGGGAACTATGGCTACACCTTC CASSLTHPPGNYGYTF